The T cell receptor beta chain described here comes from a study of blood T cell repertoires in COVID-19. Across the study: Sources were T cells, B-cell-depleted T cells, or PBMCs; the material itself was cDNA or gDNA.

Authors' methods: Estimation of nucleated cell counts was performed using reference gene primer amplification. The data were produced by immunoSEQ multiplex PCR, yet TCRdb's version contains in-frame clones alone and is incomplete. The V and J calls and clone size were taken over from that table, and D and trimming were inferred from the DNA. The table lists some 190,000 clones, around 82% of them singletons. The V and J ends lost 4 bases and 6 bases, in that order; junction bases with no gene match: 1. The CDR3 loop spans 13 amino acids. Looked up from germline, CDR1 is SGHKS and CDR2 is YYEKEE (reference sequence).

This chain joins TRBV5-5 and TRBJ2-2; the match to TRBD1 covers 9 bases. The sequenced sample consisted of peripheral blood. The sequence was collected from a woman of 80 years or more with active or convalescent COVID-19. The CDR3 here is CASSRDRAGELFF. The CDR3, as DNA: TGTGCCAGCAGCCGGGACAGGGCCGGGGAGCTGTTTTTT.